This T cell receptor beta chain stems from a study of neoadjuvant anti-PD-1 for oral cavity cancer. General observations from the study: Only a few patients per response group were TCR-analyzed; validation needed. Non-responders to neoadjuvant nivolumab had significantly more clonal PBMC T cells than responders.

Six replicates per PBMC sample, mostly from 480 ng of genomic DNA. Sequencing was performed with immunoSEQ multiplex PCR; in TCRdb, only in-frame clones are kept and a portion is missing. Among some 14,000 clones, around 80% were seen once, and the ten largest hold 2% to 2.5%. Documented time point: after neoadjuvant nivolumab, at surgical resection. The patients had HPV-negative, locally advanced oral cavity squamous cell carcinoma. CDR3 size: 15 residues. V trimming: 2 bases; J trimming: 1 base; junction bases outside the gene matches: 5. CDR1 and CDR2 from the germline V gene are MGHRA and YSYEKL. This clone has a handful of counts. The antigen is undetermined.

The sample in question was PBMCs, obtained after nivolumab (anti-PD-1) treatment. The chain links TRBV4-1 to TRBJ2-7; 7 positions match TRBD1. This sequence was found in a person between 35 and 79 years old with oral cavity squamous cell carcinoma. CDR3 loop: CASSQPLRGSYEQYF. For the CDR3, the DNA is TGCGCCAGCAGCCAACCCCTCAGGGGGTCCTACGAGCAGTACTTC.